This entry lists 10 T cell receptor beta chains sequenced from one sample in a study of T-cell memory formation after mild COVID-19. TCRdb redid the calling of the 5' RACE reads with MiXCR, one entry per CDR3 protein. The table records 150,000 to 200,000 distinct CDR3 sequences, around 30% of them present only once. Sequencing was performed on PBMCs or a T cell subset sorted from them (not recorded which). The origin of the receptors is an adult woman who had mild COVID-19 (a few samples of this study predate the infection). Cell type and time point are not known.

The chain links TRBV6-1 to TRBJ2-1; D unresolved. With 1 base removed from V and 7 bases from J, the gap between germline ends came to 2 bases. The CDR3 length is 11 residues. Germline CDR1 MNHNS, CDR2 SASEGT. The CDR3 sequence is CASSEENEQFF. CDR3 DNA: TGTGCCAGCAGTGAAGAGAATGAGCAGTTCTTC.

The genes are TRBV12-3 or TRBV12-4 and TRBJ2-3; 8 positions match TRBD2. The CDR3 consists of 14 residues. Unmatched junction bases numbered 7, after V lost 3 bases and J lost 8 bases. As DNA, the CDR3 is TGTGCCAGCAGTTTCCGGGGGGGAGTCGGTACGCAGTATTTT. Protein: CASSFRGGVGTQYF.

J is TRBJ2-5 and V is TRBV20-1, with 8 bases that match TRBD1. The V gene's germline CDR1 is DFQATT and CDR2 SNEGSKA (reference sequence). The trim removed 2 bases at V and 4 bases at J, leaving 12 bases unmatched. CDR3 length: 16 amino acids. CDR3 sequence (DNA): TGCAGTGCTAGAACAGCGACAGGGGAGCGGCGAGAGACCCAGTACTTC. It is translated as CSARTATGERRETQYF.

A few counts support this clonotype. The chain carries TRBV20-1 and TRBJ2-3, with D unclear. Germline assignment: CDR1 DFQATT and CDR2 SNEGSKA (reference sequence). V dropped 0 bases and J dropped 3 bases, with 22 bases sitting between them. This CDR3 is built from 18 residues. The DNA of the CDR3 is TGCAGTGCTAGAGACCCCCTCGGACGCGCGAGGACGACAGATACGCAGTATTTT. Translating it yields CSARDPLGRARTTDTQYF.

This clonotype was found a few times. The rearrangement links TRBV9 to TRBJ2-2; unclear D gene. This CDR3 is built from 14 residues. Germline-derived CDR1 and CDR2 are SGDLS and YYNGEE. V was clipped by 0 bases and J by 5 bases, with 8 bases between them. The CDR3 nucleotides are TGTGCCAGCAGCGTAGGCCGGGTAACCGGGGAGCTGTTTTTT. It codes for CASSVGRVTGELFF. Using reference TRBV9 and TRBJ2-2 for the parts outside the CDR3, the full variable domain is DSGVTQTPKHLITATGQRVTLRCSPRSGDLSVYWYQQSLDQGLQFLIQYYNGEERAKGNILERFSAQQFPDLHSELNLSSLELGDSALYFCASSVGRVTGELFFGEGSRLTVL.

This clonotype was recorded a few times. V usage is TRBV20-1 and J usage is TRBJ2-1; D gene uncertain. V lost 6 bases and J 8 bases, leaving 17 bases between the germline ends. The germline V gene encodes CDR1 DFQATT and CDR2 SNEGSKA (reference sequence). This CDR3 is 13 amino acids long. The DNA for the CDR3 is TGCAGTGCCGCCTGGGCTAGGAAGGATGAGCAGTTCTTC. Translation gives CSAAWARKDEQFF.

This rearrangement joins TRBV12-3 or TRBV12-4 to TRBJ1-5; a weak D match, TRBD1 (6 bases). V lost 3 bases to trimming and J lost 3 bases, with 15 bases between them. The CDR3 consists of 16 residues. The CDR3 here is CASSFAGGANNQPQHF. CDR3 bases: TGTGCCAGCAGTTTTGCTGGGGGGGCAAACAATCAGCCCCAGCATTTT.

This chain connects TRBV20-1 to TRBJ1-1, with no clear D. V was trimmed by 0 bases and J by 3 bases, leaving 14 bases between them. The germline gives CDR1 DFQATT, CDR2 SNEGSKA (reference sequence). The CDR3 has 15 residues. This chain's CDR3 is CSARDWRERDTEAFF. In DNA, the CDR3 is TGCAGTGCTAGAGACTGGAGGGAGAGGGACACTGAAGCTTTCTTT.

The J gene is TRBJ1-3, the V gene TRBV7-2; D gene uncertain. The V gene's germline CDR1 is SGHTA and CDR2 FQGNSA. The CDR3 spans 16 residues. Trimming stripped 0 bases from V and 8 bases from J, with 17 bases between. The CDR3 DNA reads TGTGCCAGCAGCTTAGCGCATGCTGGGCCGCAGCACACCATATATTTT. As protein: CASSLAHAGPQHTIYF.

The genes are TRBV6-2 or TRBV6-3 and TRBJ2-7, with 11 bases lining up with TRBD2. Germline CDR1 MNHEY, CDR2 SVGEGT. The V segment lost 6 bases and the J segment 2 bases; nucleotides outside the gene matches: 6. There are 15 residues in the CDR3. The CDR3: CASSKGLAVPYEQYF. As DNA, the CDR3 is TGTGCCAGCAGCAAGGGACTAGCGGTACCCTACGAGCAGTACTTC.